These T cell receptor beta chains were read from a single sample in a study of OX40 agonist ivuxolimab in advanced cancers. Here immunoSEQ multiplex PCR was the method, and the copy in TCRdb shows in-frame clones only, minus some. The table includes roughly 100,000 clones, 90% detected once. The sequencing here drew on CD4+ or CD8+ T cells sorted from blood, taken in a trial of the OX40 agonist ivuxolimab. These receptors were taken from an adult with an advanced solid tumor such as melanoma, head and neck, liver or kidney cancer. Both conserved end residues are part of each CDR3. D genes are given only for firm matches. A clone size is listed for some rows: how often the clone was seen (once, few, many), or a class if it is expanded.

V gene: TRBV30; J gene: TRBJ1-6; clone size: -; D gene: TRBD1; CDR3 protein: CAWDRGETYNSPLHF; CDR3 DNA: TGTGCCTGGGACAGGGGGGAGACCTATAATTCACCCCTCCACTTT
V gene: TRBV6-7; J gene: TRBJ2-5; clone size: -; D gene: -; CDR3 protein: CASRRLVSIQETQYF; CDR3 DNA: TGTGCCAGCAGACGACTAGTCTCAATCCAAGAGACCCAGTACTTC
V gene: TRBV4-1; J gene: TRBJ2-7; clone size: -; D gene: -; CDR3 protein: CASSQGARDIRRGQYF; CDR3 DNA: TGCGCCAGCAGCCAAGGGGCCCGGGACATCCGCCGCGGGCAGTACTTC
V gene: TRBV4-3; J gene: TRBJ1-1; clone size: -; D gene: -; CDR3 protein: CASSQEGSRVFTEAFF; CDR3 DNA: TGCGCCAGCAGCCAAGAGGGATCTAGAGTTTTCACTGAAGCTTTCTTT
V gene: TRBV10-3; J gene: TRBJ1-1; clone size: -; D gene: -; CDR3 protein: CAISESFEAFF; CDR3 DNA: TGTGCCATCAGTGAGTCATTCGAAGCTTTCTTT
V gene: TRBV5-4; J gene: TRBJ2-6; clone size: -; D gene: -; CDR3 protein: CASSLAGTGANVLTF; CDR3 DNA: TGTGCCAGCAGCTTGGCTGGTACTGGGGCCAACGTCCTGACTTTC
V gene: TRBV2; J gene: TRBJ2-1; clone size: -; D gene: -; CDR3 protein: CASSDMGAVVNEQFF; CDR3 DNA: TGTGCCAGCAGTGATATGGGGGCCGTGGTGAATGAGCAGTTCTTC
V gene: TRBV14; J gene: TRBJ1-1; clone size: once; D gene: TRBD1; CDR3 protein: CASSSWTGSAFF; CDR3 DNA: TGTGCCAGCAGCTCCTGGACAGGGTCAGCTTTCTTT
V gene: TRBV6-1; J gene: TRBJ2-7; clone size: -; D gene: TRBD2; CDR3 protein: CASSSGREVSEYF; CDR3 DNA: TGTGCCAGCAGTTCCGGACGGGAGGTCTCTGAGTACTTC
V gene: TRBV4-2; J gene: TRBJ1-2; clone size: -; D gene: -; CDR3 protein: CASSQEIRIYGYTF; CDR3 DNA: TGTGCCAGCAGCCAAGAGATTCGGATATATGGCTACACCTTC
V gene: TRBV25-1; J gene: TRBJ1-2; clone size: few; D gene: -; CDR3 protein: CASSVTGINYGYTF; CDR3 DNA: TGTGCCAGCAGTGTTACCGGGATTAACTATGGCTACACCTTC
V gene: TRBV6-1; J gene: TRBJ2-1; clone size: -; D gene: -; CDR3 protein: CATSDRKQFF; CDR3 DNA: TGTGCCACAAGCGACAGAAAGCAGTTCTTC
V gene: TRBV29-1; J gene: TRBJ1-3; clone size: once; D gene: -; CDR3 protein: CSVDMDGRTIYF; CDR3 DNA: TGCAGCGTTGATATGGACGGAAGGACCATATATTTT
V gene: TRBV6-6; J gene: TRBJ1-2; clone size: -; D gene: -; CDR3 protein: CASSQGSDGYTF; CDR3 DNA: TGTGCCAGCAGTCAGGGGTCTGATGGCTACACCTTC
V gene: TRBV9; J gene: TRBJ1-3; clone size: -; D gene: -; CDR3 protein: CASSGYGGNTIYF; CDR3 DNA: TGTGCCAGCTCCGGGTATGGTGGAAACACCATATATTTT
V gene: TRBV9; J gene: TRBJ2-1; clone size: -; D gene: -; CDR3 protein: CAVGEERSYNEQFF; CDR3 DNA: TGTGCCGTGGGAGAAGAAAGGAGCTACAATGAGCAGTTCTTC
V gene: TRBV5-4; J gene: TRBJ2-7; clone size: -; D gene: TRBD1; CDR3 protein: CASSARTGQYSYEQYF; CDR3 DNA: TGTGCCAGCAGCGCGAGAACGGGACAGTACTCCTACGAGCAGTACTTC
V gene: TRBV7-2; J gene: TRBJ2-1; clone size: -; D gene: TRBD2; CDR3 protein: CASSRGLAGGSDEQFF; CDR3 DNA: TGTGCCAGCAGCAGAGGACTAGCGGGGGGGAGCGATGAGCAGTTCTTC
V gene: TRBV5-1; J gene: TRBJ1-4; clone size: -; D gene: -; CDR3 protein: CASSLVAATNEKLFF; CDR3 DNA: TGCGCCAGCAGCTTGGTGGCAGCAACTAATGAAAAACTGTTTTTT
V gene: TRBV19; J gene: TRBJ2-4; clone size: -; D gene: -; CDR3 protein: CASSIAGVAKNIQYF; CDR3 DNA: TGTGCCAGTAGTATAGCGGGGGTAGCCAAAAACATTCAGTACTTC
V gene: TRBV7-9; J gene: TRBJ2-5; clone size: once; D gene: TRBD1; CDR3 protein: CASTTGVLGTQYF; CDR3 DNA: TGTGCCAGCACCACAGGGGTTCTGGGGACCCAGTACTTC
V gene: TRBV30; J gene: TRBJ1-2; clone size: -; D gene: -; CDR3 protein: CAWSVRDSYGYTF; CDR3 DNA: TGTGCCTGGAGTGTACGTGATTCGTATGGCTACACCTTC